This T cell receptor (beta chain) was sequenced during a study of T cell responses to AZD1222 COVID-19 vaccine. Whole-study findings and limits: Seropositive at baseline were only six AZD1222 recipients. The donors showed a predominance of white British ancestry and of females, with possible underestimation of clonal diversity. After the peak T cell response, and only then, were repertoires sampled. Spike-specific TCR breadth and depth grew following two AZD1222 doses.

As concerns this clone: What it recognizes is unknown.

This CDR3 is 16 amino acids long. In germline, CDR1 is SGHRS, CDR2 YFSETQ. Trimming removed 4 bases from V and 0 bases from J, with 14 bases in between. TCRdb's copy holds only in-frame clones and misses some; the assay was immunoSEQ multiplex PCR. The sample includes about 47,000 clones, approximately 79% of them seen just once. The V gene is TRBV5-1, the J gene TRBJ1-3; D gene uncertain. This clonotype originated in an adult in good health. The source was peripheral blood, collected on day 0 of MenACWY control vaccination. The CDR3 loop reads CASSPAVGSSGNTIYF. CDR3 nucleotides: TGCGCCAGCAGCCCGGCCGTGGGTAGCTCTGGAAACACCATATATTTT.